The entry below gives a single T cell receptor (beta chain) sequence along with its context. This clonotype was detected ten times or more. Its recognized antigen is unknown. Base qualities are not at hand, and no much larger clone is one base apart. This sample was taken from a study of response to subunit inactivated influenza vaccine (dated by TCRdb to 2017 to 2018). Background on the whole study: The study used deep quantitative T cell receptor repertoire profiling to track responses to a trivalent subunit inactivated influenza vaccine.

General findings and caveats noted by the study authors: According to the authors, only a limited number of new T cells may be recruited by each seasonal influenza vaccination.

Libraries were built with RT-PCR. Sequencing took place on an Illumina HiSeq 2500. TCRdb reprocessing: public reads trimmed at Q25 with fastp, clones called with MiXCR, in-frame beta chains kept. Identical CDR3 protein sequences are pooled into one entry, listed with their most common genes and DNA. This sample is represented by almost 250,000 distinct CDR3 sequences; 12% of them were singletons. The ten largest clonotypes hold 7.8% of the sample. The germline V and J ends show losses of 1 base and 2 bases respectively, and no gene match explains 3 bases of the junction. For CDR1 and CDR2, the germline V gene lists SGHTA and FQGNSA. CDR3 length: 15 amino acids, cysteine to phenylalanine. The entry retains the CDR3 DNA only, 45 bases that are in frame from base 1.

The clonotype comes from a man aged 50 or older who received an inactivated influenza vaccine. Donor details come from another sample of the same person, matched by shared clones. The rearranged chain carries TRBV7-2 and TRBJ2-5, and TRBD2 matches 8 of the central bases. Sequenced here: non-naive T cells sorted from PBMCs, sampled 14 to 15 days before vaccination. Taken with the paper, the label for cell subset or site translates to: memory T cell fraction. The nucleotide sequence is given as TGTGCCAGCAGCTTAGAGACTAGCGCACAAGAGACCCAGTACTTC. Its coded protein is CASSLETSAQETQYF. Here the CDR3 is joined to the reference TRBV7-2 and TRBJ2-5 genes, and the full variable domain is: GAGVSQSPSNKVTEKGKDVELRCDPISGHTALYWYRQSLGQGLEFLIYFQGNSAPDKSGLPSDRFSAERTGGSVSTLTIQRTQQEDSAVYLCASSLETSAQETQYFGPGTRLLVL.